These 8 T cell receptor beta chains were all obtained from the same sample, sequenced in a study of cytomegalovirus exposure and HLA in healthy donors. 13 Jbeta primers and 60 Vbeta primers were used for the PCR. Sequenced by immunoSEQ multiplex PCR; TCRdb stores in-frame clones only, minus some. The sample holds 200,000 or so clones, around four fifths seen once. Specimen: PBMCs. These receptors originate from a woman in her forties or fifties in good health and CMV-seropositive.

This sequence joins TRBV7-9 and TRBJ2-7; TRBD1 matches at 10 bases. Per germline, CDR1 SEHNR and CDR2 FQNEAQ (reference sequence). V shed 1 base and J 5 bases; nucleotides not matched to a gene: 8. There are 16 residues in the CDR3. This CDR3 is CASSLGVGDRGDEQYF. The CDR3 DNA follows: TGTGCCAGCAGCTTAGGGGTTGGGGACAGGGGCGACGAGCAGTACTTC. Variable domain in full (rest from reference TRBV7-9 and TRBJ2-7): DTGVSQNPRHKITKRGQNVTFRCDPISEHNRLYWYRQTLGQGPEFLTYFQNEAQLEKSRLLSDRFSAERPKGSFSTLEIQRTEQGDSAMYLCASSLGVGDRGDEQYFGPGTRLTVT.

The chain carries TRBV9 and TRBJ2-7; 8 nucleotides align to TRBD1. V was pared by 3 bases and J by 2 bases, with 4 bases of the junction left unmatched. Germline V gene sequence: CDR1 SGDLS, CDR2 YYNGEE. The CDR3 is made up of 14 amino acids. In nucleotides, the CDR3 is TGTGCCAGCAGCGAGGGACAGGCAACCTACGAGCAGTACTTC. It translates to CASSEGQATYEQYF.

The chain carries TRBV5-6 and TRBJ2-3; perhaps TRBD2 as D (5 bases). The CDR3 consists of 13 residues. V was cut by 2 bases and J by 6 bases, with 10 bases left in between. In germline, CDR1 is SGHDT, CDR2 YYEEEE. CDR3 in DNA: TGTGCCAGCAGCTTACAGAGGAGGGATACGCAGTATTTT. Protein product: CASSLQRRDTQYF.

Note on this clone: This specimen includes other DNA sequences encoding the same CDR3. The chain recombines TRBV18 with TRBJ1-2; 8 bases are shared with TRBD1. V shed 3 bases, J shed 7 bases, and the junction held 10 bases outside the gene matches. Germline V gene sequence: CDR1 KGHSH, CDR2 LQKENI. CDR3 length equals 15 residues. CDR3 sequence reads: CASSPPLGQGAGYTF. CDR3 DNA: TGTGCCAGCTCACCCCCTTTGGGGCAGGGGGCTGGCTACACCTTC.

The J gene is TRBJ2-7, the V gene TRBV5-1; the D gene is possibly TRBD1 (5 bases). Germline values: CDR1 SGHRS, CDR2 YFSETQ. The CDR3 consists of 14 residues. V was cut by 4 bases and J by 1 base, with 12 bases left in between. The CDR3 region has the DNA TGCGCCAGCAGCCCTCAGGGTGGTTCCTACGAGCAGTACTTC. Amino acids: CASSPQGGSYEQYF.

In DNA, the CDR3 is TGTGCCAGTAGTCGGGGATTCTACGAGCAGTACTTC. Translating it yields CASSRGFYEQYF. The rearrangement links TRBV19 to TRBJ2-7; a weak D match, TRBD2 (5 bases). Germline V gene lookup returns CDR1 LNHDA and CDR2 SQIVND (reference sequence). The CDR3 runs 12 residues. Trimming cost V 5 bases and J 3 bases, with 8 bases left between them.

This chain links TRBV7-2 with TRBJ2-7; 10 bases are a match to TRBD1. CDR1 and CDR2 (germline): SGHTA, FQGNSA. The CDR3 length is 14 residues. The ends lost 4 bases at V and 3 bases at J; junction bases unmatched: 3. The CDR3 spells CASSSGTGDYEQYF. Written as DNA, the CDR3 is TGTGCCAGCAGCTCCGGGACAGGGGACTACGAGCAGTACTTC.

The V and J genes are TRBV14 and TRBJ2-2, with 7 bases fitting TRBD2. The germline CDR1 and CDR2 sequences are SGHDN and FVKESK. The CDR3 runs 14 residues. Trimming at V came to 6 bases and at J to 5 bases, leaving 6 bases not matched to a gene. CDR3 sequence: CASRPAGSTGELFF. The CDR3, as DNA: TGTGCCAGCAGGCCAGCGGGGTCTACCGGGGAGCTGTTTTTT.